The 30 T cell receptor beta chains presented below share a single source sample, sequenced in a study of cytomegalovirus exposure and HLA in healthy donors. Use of 60 Vbeta and 13 Jbeta primers characterized the PCR. Some clones are missing from TCRdb's copy, which holds only in-frame ones; the method was immunoSEQ multiplex PCR. The repertoire holds roughly 190,000 clones, around 84% seen once, with roughly 2.6% in the top ten. Source material: PBMCs. The source of these receptors is a woman in her forties or fifties in good health and CMV-seropositive.

This clone has only one observation. The chain couples TRBV29-1 to TRBJ1-2, with D uncertain. The CDR3 runs to 14 residues. The V end lost 6 bases, the J end lost 8 bases, and 22 bases lay between the germline ends. Germline CDR1 SQVTM, CDR2 ANQGSEA. CDR3 residues: CSVQKGEGGIGYTF. The CDR3 DNA sequence: TGCAGCGTCCAAAAGGGCGAGGGAGGGATCGGCTACACCTTC.

The V gene is TRBV11-2, the J gene TRBJ1-2; D not resolved. Germline assignment: CDR1 SGHAT and CDR2 FQNNGV. This CDR3 has 16 amino acids. Trimming stripped 2 bases from V and 3 bases from J, with 16 bases between. The CDR3 sequence: CASSLIVRPSDYGYTF. The DNA of the CDR3 is TGTGCCAGCAGCTTAATTGTCCGCCCTTCGGACTATGGCTACACCTTC.

In this sample, this clone turned up once. CDR3 amino acids: CATWGVRDPYEQYF. CDR3 nucleotides: TGTGCCACTTGGGGGGTTCGGGACCCCTACGAGCAGTACTTC. The V gene is TRBV27, the J gene TRBJ2-7; TRBD2 might be the D (6 bases). This CDR3 comprises 14 residues. Trimming removed 10 bases at V and 2 bases at J, with 18 bases between. Per germline, CDR1 MNHEY and CDR2 SMNVEV (reference sequence).

In this sample, this clone turned up a few times. This chain links TRBV5-1 with TRBJ1-4; TRBD1 matches at 8 bases. The CDR3 runs to 14 residues. V was clipped by 3 bases and J by 8 bases; unmatched bases: 6. Germline CDR1 reads SGHRS; CDR2 reads YFSETQ. The CDR3 DNA sequence: TGCGCCAGCAGCTCGACAGGGGTTGGGGAAAAACTGTTTTTT. Amino acid sequence: CASSSTGVGEKLFF.

The CDR3 spells CASSFDRDNEQFF. The CDR3 DNA reads as TGCGCCAGCAGCTTCGACAGGGACAATGAGCAGTTCTTC. The V gene is TRBV5-1, the J gene TRBJ2-1; 7 bases are a match to TRBD1. Looked up from germline, CDR1 is SGHRS and CDR2 is YFSETQ. The CDR3 has 13 amino acids. V shed 2 bases and J 5 bases; nucleotides not matched to a gene: 1.

The chain links TRBV9 to TRBJ2-7; 10 bases agree with TRBD1. V gave up 3 bases and J gave up 3 bases; unmatched junction bases: 6. There are 15 residues in the CDR3. The germline V gene encodes CDR1 SGDLS and CDR2 YYNGEE. The CDR3 sequence is CASSAGQGDFYEQYF. In DNA, the CDR3 is TGTGCCAGCAGCGCAGGACAGGGGGATTTCTACGAGCAGTACTTC.

J is TRBJ2-5 and V is TRBV5-1; 11 nucleotides align to TRBD1. There are 16 residues in the CDR3. The germline gives CDR1 SGHRS, CDR2 YFSETQ. Germline trimming cut 4 bases from V and 5 bases from J; bases unmatched to any gene: 10. The CDR3: CASSPLGQGAGETQYF. The DNA of the CDR3 is TGCGCCAGCAGCCCACTCGGACAGGGGGCGGGGGAGACCCAGTACTTC. The full variable domain, completed using reference TRBV5-1 and TRBJ2-5, is KAGVTQTPRYLIKTRGQQVTLSCSPISGHRSVSWYQQTPGQGLQFLFEYFSETQRNKGNFPGRFSGRQFSNSRSEMNVSTLELGDSALYLCASSPLGQGAGETQYFGPGTRLLVL.

The rearrangement uses TRBV7-3 and TRBJ2-3; weak D call: TRBD2 (5 bases). The CDR3 has 13 residues. Germline V gene data show CDR1 as SGHTA and CDR2 as FQGTGA. Trimming shortened V by 5 bases and J by 3 bases, and 9 bases separated the two germline ends. The CDR3 region has the DNA TGTGCCAGCAGCCCCCGGGGAACAGATACGCAGTATTTT. It codes for CASSPRGTDTQYF.

V gene TRBV5-5 combines with J gene TRBJ1-2; 8 bases match TRBD1. This CDR3 is built from 15 residues. With V trimmed by 4 bases and J by 3 bases, 8 bases remained unmatched. Germline CDR1 is SGHKS and CDR2 is YYEKEE (reference sequence). The CDR3 coding sequence is TGTGCCAGCAGCCCCGGACAGGGAGTAGACTATGGCTACACCTTC. Encoded protein: CASSPGQGVDYGYTF. Supplemented by reference TRBV5-5 and TRBJ1-2, the full variable domain reads DAGVTQSPTHLIKTRGQQVTLRCSPISGHKSVSWYQQVLGQGPQFIFQYYEKEERGRGNFPDRFSARQFPNYSSELNVNALLLGDSALYLCASSPGQGVDYGYTFGSGTRLTVV.

The chain joins TRBV7-3 to TRBJ2-1, with D unresolved. The germline V gene has CDR1 SGHTA and CDR2 FQGTGA. The CDR3 contains 10 residues. V was cut by 4 bases and J by 15 bases, with 10 bases left in between. CDR3 DNA sequence: TGTGCCAGCAGCTCACCCCCCAGGTTCTTC. It translates to CASSSPPRFF.

This chain links TRBV29-1 with TRBJ2-5; 8 bases agree with TRBD1. Germline trimming cut 4 bases from V and 6 bases from J; bases unmatched to any gene: 4. The CDR3 consists of 12 residues. Germline V CDR1 and CDR2: SQVTM, ANQGSEA. Here the CDR3 reads CSVADRVQTQYF. Here the CDR3 DNA reads TGCAGCGTTGCGGACAGGGTACAGACCCAGTACTTC.

The gene calls are TRBV19 and TRBJ1-6; maybe TRBD1 (6 bases). This CDR3 has 15 residues. The V end lost 5 bases, the J end lost 3 bases, and 11 bases lay between the germline ends. Germline assignment: CDR1 LNHDA and CDR2 SQIVND (reference sequence). The CDR3 DNA is TGTGCCAGTAGTTCCGCGACAGGCTATAATTCACCCCTCCACTTT. It specifies CASSSATGYNSPLHF.

This chain connects TRBV5-1 to TRBJ2-7; D is perhaps TRBD1 (5 bases). Germline CDR1 reads SGHRS; CDR2 reads YFSETQ. V lost 4 bases and J lost 1, with 12 bases in between. This CDR3 has 14 residues. The CDR3 region is CASSVQGLSYEQYF. For the CDR3, the DNA is TGCGCCAGCAGCGTCCAGGGCCTTTCCTACGAGCAGTACTTC.

This sequence joins TRBV7-9 and TRBJ2-1, with D maybe TRBD1 (6 bases). The CDR3 has 16 residues. The V gene lost 5 bases and the J gene lost 8 bases, with 22 bases spanning the gap. CDR1 and CDR2 from the germline V gene are SEHNR and FQNEAQ (reference sequence). CDR3 DNA sequence: TGTGCCAGCAGCCCTAGAGGGCAGGGGATAAGAGATGAGCAGTTCTTC. It is translated as CASSPRGQGIRDEQFF.

This clone was detected only a few times. The CDR3 sequence is CASSYFLSAEAFF. DNA for the CDR3: TGTGCCAGCAGTTATTTCCTCAGCGCTGAAGCTTTCTTT. The chain joins TRBV6-5 to TRBJ1-1; D not resolved. CDR3 length: 13 residues. V lost 3 bases, J lost 6 bases, and 11 bases lay in between. Germline CDR1 is MNHEY and CDR2 is SVGAGI.

This clone was seen only a few times. The CDR3 region is CASSQDLGSDGYTF. The CDR3 DNA reads TGTGCCAGCAGCCAAGATCTCGGGTCAGATGGCTACACCTTC. V is TRBV4-2 and J is TRBJ1-2; the D is unclear. V was trimmed by 0 bases and J by 6 bases, leaving 11 bases between them. The CDR3 covers 14 residues. Germline V lookup: CDR1 LGHNA, CDR2 YNFKEQ.

J is TRBJ2-7 and V is TRBV7-2; no definite D call. The germline V gene has CDR1 SGHTA and CDR2 FQGNSA. The CDR3 loop spans 13 amino acids. The V and J ends lost 5 bases and 1 base respectively, with 9 bases between them. As DNA, the CDR3 is TGTGCCAGCAGCGGTGGAGTATCCTACGAGCAGTACTTC. Protein: CASSGGVSYEQYF.

This clone appeared a single time. This rearrangement joins TRBV30 to TRBJ1-2, with D perhaps matching TRBD1 (6 bases). This CDR3 has 13 amino acids. Per germline, CDR1 GTSNPN and CDR2 SVGIG (reference sequence). Trimming removed 8 bases at V and 6 bases at J, with 19 bases between. CDR3 region: CARPSGGQDGYTF. CDR3 sequence (DNA): TGTGCCCGGCCCTCGGGGGGGCAAGATGGCTACACCTTC. The full variable domain, in which reference TRBV30 and TRBJ1-2 provide the parts outside the CDR3, is SQTIHQWPATLVQPVGSPLSLECTVEGTSNPNLYWYRQAAGRGLQLLFYSVGIGQISSEVPQNLSASRPQDRQFILSSKKLLLSDSGFYLCARPSGGQDGYTFGSGTRLTVV.

This clone was detected once. The junction shows a germline mismatch at one end, possibly a read error. This chain links TRBV2 with TRBJ2-3, with TRBD2 matching 9 bases. Germline CDR1 reads SNHLY; CDR2 reads FYNNEI. This CDR3 comprises 13 residues. The CDR3 is CASPGTSIDTQYF. For the CDR3, the DNA is TGTGCCAGCCCGGGGACTAGCATAGATACGCAGTATTTT. Full variable domain (remainder filled in from reference TRBV2 and TRBJ2-3): EPEVTQTPSHQVTQMGQEVILRCVPISNHLYFYWYRQILGQKVEFLVSFYNNEISEKSEIFDDQFSVERPDGSNFTLKIRSTKLEDSAMYFCASPGTSIDTQYFGPGTRLTVL.

CDR3 residues: CASSFRVAKNIQYF. The CDR3 DNA sequence: TGTGCCAGTAGTTTCAGGGTTGCCAAAAACATTCAGTACTTC. The rearrangement uses TRBV19 and TRBJ2-4, with D perhaps matching TRBD1 (5 bases). The CDR3 extends over 14 amino acids. Trimming left V 5 bases short and J 1 base short, with 9 bases between. Germline values: CDR1 LNHDA, CDR2 SQIVND (reference sequence).

The chain combines TRBV27 with TRBJ2-1; D gene ambiguous. This CDR3 has 15 residues. Germline V lookup: CDR1 MNHEY, CDR2 SMNVEV (reference sequence). The ends were cut back, 0 bases at V and 0 bases at J, with 6 bases in the middle. CDR3 sequence: CASSLSLNSYNEQFF. For the CDR3, the DNA is TGTGCCAGCAGTTTATCCCTAAACTCCTACAATGAGCAGTTCTTC.

The V gene is TRBV5-4, the J gene TRBJ2-1, with 8 nucleotides matching TRBD2. Losses at the gene ends were 4 bases for V and 0 bases for J; bases not matched to a gene: 9. The V gene's germline CDR1 is SGHNT and CDR2 YYREEE (reference sequence). The CDR3 totals 17 residues. The CDR3 sequence: CASSPGGGGTSYNEQFF. The CDR3 DNA is TGTGCCAGCAGCCCGGGGGGCGGGGGGACCTCCTACAATGAGCAGTTCTTC.

J is TRBJ2-4 and V is TRBV6-5; possible D gene TRBD2, 6 bases. The CDR3 is 11 amino acids. Germline CDR1 is MNHEY and CDR2 is SVGAGI. The V end was cut by 6 bases, the J end by 11 bases, with 11 bases between. CDR3 amino acids: CASSRRGFQYF. The DNA of the CDR3 is TGTGCCAGCAGCCGACGGGGGTTTCAGTACTTC.

This CDR3 reads CASSFWGGITDTQYF. The CDR3 coding sequence is TGTGCCAGCAGCTTCTGGGGGGGGATCACAGATACGCAGTATTTT. The chain has TRBV7-2 and TRBJ2-3; 7 bases align to TRBD2. This CDR3 has 15 residues. J gave up 2 bases and V 3 bases, and 5 bases lay outside the gene matches. Germline lookup yields CDR1 SGHTA and CDR2 FQGNSA.

The genes are TRBV6-5 and TRBJ2-5, with D tentatively TRBD2 (5 bases). V lost 6 bases, J lost 4 bases, and 9 bases lay in between. CDR1 is MNHEY, CDR2 SVGAGI, per germline. The CDR3 is made up of 12 amino acids. For the CDR3, the DNA is TGTGCCAGCAGCCGGGGATCAGAGACCCAGTACTTC. Amino acid sequence: CASSRGSETQYF.

This chain connects TRBV4-2 to TRBJ1-1; D is undetermined. Trimming took 1 base from V and 4 from J, leaving 10 bases between them. Germline V gene sequence: CDR1 LGHNA, CDR2 YNFKEQ. CDR3 length: 14 residues. The CDR3: CASSQGSGFTEAFF. CDR3 DNA: TGTGCCAGCAGCCAAGGATCGGGGTTCACTGAAGCTTTCTTT.

The V call is TRBV5-6, the J call TRBJ1-1; 9 nucleotides line up with TRBD1. Trimming removed 1 base from V and 2 bases from J; junction bases left unmatched: 6. The CDR3 has 16 amino acids. The germline gives CDR1 SGHDT, CDR2 YYEEEE. CDR3 in amino acids: CASSLTGGGSNTEAFF. CDR3 sequence (DNA): TGTGCCAGCAGCTTGACAGGGGGCGGCTCTAACACTGAAGCTTTCTTT.

The chain recombines TRBV19 with TRBJ2-1; D uncertain. Per germline, CDR1 LNHDA and CDR2 SQIVND (reference sequence). CDR3 length: 15 amino acids. V gave up 5 bases and J gave up 0 bases, with 11 bases separating them. The CDR3 here is CASSEEVSSYNEQFF. The CDR3 DNA follows: TGTGCCAGTAGTGAAGAGGTAAGCTCCTACAATGAGCAGTTCTTC.

V usage is TRBV9 and J usage is TRBJ2-2, with TRBD1 identical over 8 bases. The CDR3 contains 17 residues. Germline V gene data show CDR1 as SGDLS and CDR2 as YYNGEE. Trimming at V came to 0 bases and at J to 7 bases, leaving 11 bases not matched to a gene. The DNA for the CDR3 is TGTGCCAGCAGCGTAGCGTTCCGGACAGGGAGCATCGGGGAGCTGTTTTTT. Residues: CASSVAFRTGSIGELFF.

This chain connects TRBV5-1 to TRBJ2-3, with D perhaps matching TRBD1 (5 bases). CDR1 is SGHRS and CDR2 is YFSETQ in the germline V gene. The CDR3 extends over 14 amino acids. V lost 4 bases and J lost 1, with 10 bases in between. The DNA for the CDR3 is TGCGCCAGCAGCCAAGACAGTGGCACAGATACGCAGTATTTT. Translated: CASSQDSGTDTQYF.